This TCR beta chain was identified in a study of blood T cell repertoires in COVID-19. The table came from immunoSEQ multiplex PCR; TCRdb's copy has only in-frame clones and leaves some out. The table lists 250,000 or so clones, 88% of them singletons. The study drew participants aged about 18 to 89 years from roughly 25 US areas. The CDR3 consists of 16 residues. V was clipped by 1 base and J by 8 bases; unmatched bases: 9. The germline CDR1 and CDR2 sequences are MGHRA and YSYEKL. The rearrangement uses TRBV4-1 and TRBJ2-1; 9 bases line up with TRBD1. The sequence was collected from a middle-aged woman who had been exposed to COVID-19. The material sequenced was PBMCs or T cells enriched from blood (not recorded which). The CDR3 here is CASSQGNRGPGDEQFF. CDR3 coding DNA: TGCGCCAGCAGCCAAGGAAACAGGGGGCCCGGTGATGAGCAGTTCTTC.